One sample yielded the 19 T cell receptor beta chains listed below, sequenced in a study of cytomegalovirus exposure and HLA in healthy donors. The primer mix had 60 Vbeta and 13 Jbeta primers. Measured with immunoSEQ multiplex PCR; TCRdb has only the in-frame clones, and not every one. Seen here are approximately 50,000 clones, around 81% observed once, and the top ten hold around 2.5%. The material sequenced was PBMCs. The origin of the receptors is a boy aged 10-17 years in good health and CMV-seropositive.

J is TRBJ2-2 and V is TRBV7-3; D might be TRBD2 (6 bases). In germline, CDR1 is SGHTA, CDR2 FQGTGA. The length of the CDR3 is 18 residues. V lost 4 bases and J lost 2, with 20 bases in between. The CDR3 loop reads CASSSLRGPSENTGELFF. The CDR3 DNA reads as TGTGCCAGCAGCTCCCTTCGGGGTCCTAGCGAAAACACCGGGGAGCTGTTTTTT.

The CDR3 nucleotides read TGTGCCAGCAGCTTCCAGAGGAAGCAGTTCTTC. Encoded protein: CASSFQRKQFF. The chain has TRBV13 and TRBJ2-1; D is uncertain. Trimming shortened V by 3 bases and J by 11 bases, and 8 bases separated the two germline ends. There are 11 residues in the CDR3. CDR1 and CDR2 from the germline V gene are PRHDT and FYEKMQ (reference sequence).

This clone showed up just once. V usage is TRBV12-5 and J usage is TRBJ2-7, with D hard to call. Trimming took 6 bases from V and 3 from J, leaving 6 bases between them. CDR3 length: 11 amino acids. Per the germline V gene, CDR1 is LGHNT and CDR2 is FRNRAP. CDR3 amino acids: CASGTHYEQYF. In DNA form, the CDR3 reads TGTGCTAGTGGGACACACTACGAGCAGTACTTC.

The rearrangement uses TRBV4-1 and TRBJ1-2; D not resolved. Germline-derived CDR1 and CDR2 are MGHRA and YSYEKL. Deletions cut 2 bases from V and 2 bases from J, with 6 bases between. There are 13 residues in the CDR3. The CDR3 bases are TGCGCCAGCAGCCAAAGGGAGAACTATGGCTACACCTTC. This encodes CASSQRENYGYTF.

This chain uses TRBV27 with TRBJ1-1; 9 positions match TRBD1. With V trimmed by 3 bases and J by 4 bases, 9 bases remained unmatched. This CDR3 region has 16 residues. Germline V gives CDR1 MNHEY, CDR2 SMNVEV (reference sequence). The CDR3 nucleotides are TGTGCCAGCAGTTTCGCGACAGGGGGGAGAATCACTGAAGCTTTCTTT. Encoded protein: CASSFATGGRITEAFF.

The chain couples TRBV28 to TRBJ1-2, with unresolved D. The CDR3 sequence is 12 residues long. CDR1 is MDHEN and CDR2 is SYDVKM in the germline V gene. Deletions cut 6 bases from V and 8 bases from J, with 13 bases between. CDR3 nucleotides: TGTGCCAGCAGCCTAACCGCGGAAGGCTACACCTTC. Its translation: CASSLTAEGYTF.

This clone was found a few times. The gene calls are TRBV7-9 and TRBJ1-4; perhaps TRBD1 as D (6 bases). Trimming cost V 7 bases and J 8 bases, with 17 bases left between them. Germline CDR1 and CDR2: SEHNR and FQNEAQ (reference sequence). The CDR3 is 14 amino acids. CDR3 in amino acids: CASNPKGGEEKLFF. Written as DNA, the CDR3 is TGTGCCAGCAACCCAAAAGGGGGAGAGGAAAAACTGTTTTTT.

This clone was counted once. This chain links TRBV19 with TRBJ1-2; TRBD1 is a possible D gene (5 bases). CDR1 and CDR2 (germline): LNHDA, SQIVND (reference sequence). The V and J ends lost 8 bases and 3 bases respectively, with 19 bases between them. The CDR3 is made up of 15 amino acids. The CDR3 reads CASGRPGGEYYGYTF. CDR3 nucleotides: TGTGCCAGTGGTCGACCGGGGGGGGAGTACTATGGCTACACCTTC.

CDR3: CASSVGGGARDEQFF. The CDR3, as DNA: TGTGCCAGCAGCGTGGGTGGGGGGGCCAGGGATGAGCAGTTCTTC. The rearrangement joins TRBV7-2 to TRBJ2-1; TRBD2 is a possible D gene (7 bases). The ends were cut back, 5 bases at V and 8 bases at J, with 19 bases in the middle. Germline loops: CDR1 SGHTA, CDR2 FQGNSA. The CDR3 runs 15 residues.

This clone was detected only a few times. The chain combines TRBV7-3 with TRBJ2-2; the match to TRBD2 covers 10 bases. The CDR3 totals 15 residues. V shed 5 bases, J shed 1 base, and the junction held 1 base outside the gene matches. Germline V gene lookup returns CDR1 SGHTA and CDR2 FQGTGA. CDR3 nucleotide sequence: TGTGCCAGCAGCCCTAGCGGGGGGAACACCGGGGAGCTGTTTTTT. Translating gives CASSPSGGNTGELFF.

This rearrangement joins TRBV6-6 to TRBJ2-1; no clear D gene. Germline-derived CDR1 and CDR2 are MNHNY and SVGAGI (reference sequence). V dropped 4 bases and J dropped 3 bases, with 10 bases sitting between them. The CDR3 extends over 14 amino acids. In nucleotides, the CDR3 is TGTGCCAGCAGTTCGTCGTTCCGCTACAATGAGCAGTTCTTC. Translated, it gives CASSSSFRYNEQFF.

This clone was found once. V gene TRBV29-1 combines with J gene TRBJ1-2; 9 positions match TRBD1. The CDR3 is 13 residues long. After removal of 5 bases from V and 7 bases from J, the junction contained 8 bases not matched to a gene. Germline V gene lookup returns CDR1 SQVTM and CDR2 ANQGSEA. CDR3 DNA sequence: TGCAGCGTTTGGTCGGGACAGGGTTCTGGCTACACCTTC. It translates to CSVWSGQGSGYTF. Drawing the rest from reference TRBV29-1 and TRBJ1-2, the complete variable domain is SAVISQKPSRDICQRGTSLTIQCQVDSQVTMMFWYRQQPGQSLTLIATANQGSEATYESGFVIDKFPISRPNLTFSTLTVSNMSPEDSSIYLCSVWSGQGSGYTFGSGTRLTVV.

This clone was seen a few times. V usage is TRBV6-1 and J usage is TRBJ2-1; D gene unclear. The germline V gene has CDR1 MNHNS and CDR2 SASEGT. V gave up 0 bases and J gave up 5 bases, with 11 bases separating them. The CDR3 runs 15 residues. CDR3 nucleotides: TGTGCCAGCAGTGAAGCCGCACTCCAGGACAATGAGCAGTTCTTC. It yields the protein CASSEAALQDNEQFF.

This clone was counted a few times. The chain has TRBV1 and TRBJ1-6; TRBD1 is taken as the D call from the table, unchecked against the DNA. TRBV1 counts as a pseudogene. CDR3 size: 14 residues. CDR3 sequence: CTSSPRVGLSPLHF. In nucleotides, the CDR3 is TGCACCAGCAGCCCTCGCGTGGGGCTTTCACCCCTCCACTTT.

This clone was seen only once. The chain recombines TRBV29-1 with TRBJ2-7; the D is unclear. Trimming cost V 1 base and J 4 bases, with 11 bases left between them. CDR3 length: 13 amino acids. Germline V gene lookup returns CDR1 SQVTM and CDR2 ANQGSEA. CDR3 DNA: TGCAGCGTTGAAGCTGGAGTGGAATACGAGCAGTACTTC. Translation: CSVEAGVEYEQYF.

This chain joins TRBV5-1 and TRBJ1-2; TRBD1 agrees at 10 bases. Germline values: CDR1 SGHRS, CDR2 YFSETQ. Trimming cost V 6 bases and J 5 bases; bases outside gene matches: 13. The CDR3 loop spans 16 amino acids. The CDR3 bases are TGCGCCAGCACCAGGTCGGGGGGACAGGGGATATATGGCTACACCTTC. The encoded protein is CASTRSGGQGIYGYTF.

The chain uses TRBV19 and TRBJ2-1; tentatively, D is TRBD2 (6 bases). This CDR3 has 15 amino acids. Trimming removed 3 bases from V and 0 bases from J, with 9 bases in between. Germline V gene lookup returns CDR1 LNHDA and CDR2 SQIVND (reference sequence). CDR3 in DNA: TGTGCCAGTAGTATTGCGGGGAGCTCCTACAATGAGCAGTTCTTC. Translation: CASSIAGSSYNEQFF.

The CDR3 loop reads CASSVVSRGTDTQYF. The CDR3 nucleotides are TGTGCCAGCAGCGTAGTGTCAAGGGGGACAGATACGCAGTATTTT. The chain has TRBV9 and TRBJ2-3; possible D gene TRBD1, 6 bases. Trimming removed 0 bases from V and 3 bases from J, with 11 bases in between. Germline V gene lookup returns CDR1 SGDLS and CDR2 YYNGEE. The CDR3 sequence is 15 residues long.

V gene TRBV29-1 combines with J gene TRBJ2-7; 7 bases are shared with TRBD1. Germline V gives CDR1 SQVTM, CDR2 ANQGSEA. The CDR3 has 12 amino acids. J gave up 2 bases and V 3 bases, and 1 base lay outside the gene matches. As DNA, the CDR3 is TGCAGCGTTGAGGACAGGACCTACGAGCAGTACTTC. It codes for CSVEDRTYEQYF.